This entry lists 20 T cell receptor beta chains sequenced from one sample in a study of T-cell reconstitution after alpha-beta-depleted transplantation in children. TCRbeta library preparation incorporated unique molecular identifiers. Each CDR3 protein is one row after TCRdb ran MiXCR on the PCR reads. The table lists 500,000 to 650,000 distinct CDR3 sequences, over 10% of them singletons. The sequences come from PBMCs, mostly from graft donor cells, collected 360 days after TCRalphabeta/CD19-depleted stem cell transplant. All receptors derive from a male patient between 5 and 17 years old who had a stem cell transplant for acute myeloid leukemia, so the T cells may come from the graft donor.

This clonotype was counted at least ten times. The rearrangement uses TRBV10-3 and TRBJ2-4; D may be TRBD1 (5 bases). The V end was cut by 6 bases, the J end by 6 bases, with 18 bases between. The CDR3 consists of 15 residues. Germline V gene data show CDR1 as ENHRY and CDR2 as SYGVKD. The CDR3 region has the DNA TGTGCCATCAGCGAATCGGTGGGGCTCGGAAACATTCAGTACTTC. Protein product: CAISESVGLGNIQYF.

This clonotype was seen at least ten times. The rearrangement joins TRBV19 to TRBJ2-1; tentative D call: TRBD2 (6 bases). The CDR3 covers 17 residues. Germline V gene lookup returns CDR1 LNHDA and CDR2 SQIVND (reference sequence). Trimming took 1 base from V and 2 from J, leaving 15 bases between them. The CDR3 loop is CASSIAPDYVPYNEQFF. CDR3 DNA sequence: TGTGCCAGTAGTATAGCGCCGGACTACGTTCCCTACAATGAGCAGTTCTTC.

This clonotype was counted between two and nine times. The rearrangement joins TRBV6-1 to TRBJ2-3; the D is unclear. Trimming removed 5 bases from V and 0 bases from J, with 12 bases in between. Germline loops: CDR1 MNHNS, CDR2 SASEGT. The CDR3 spans 15 residues. The CDR3 here is CASSLFPPSTDTQYF. The CDR3 DNA reads as TGTGCCAGCAGTCTCTTCCCCCCCAGCACAGATACGCAGTATTTT.

This clonotype was detected only a few times. This chain links TRBV28 with TRBJ1-3; the D is unclear. CDR1 MDHEN and CDR2 SYDVKM come from the germline V gene. V shed 6 bases and J shed 2 bases, with 14 bases lying between them. The length of the CDR3 is 15 residues. The CDR3 reads CASSRSNIAGNTIYF. The CDR3, as DNA: TGTGCCAGCAGCCGATCCAACATTGCTGGAAACACCATATATTTT.

In its sample, this clonotype was seen many times. The genes are TRBV29-1 and TRBJ1-1; D possibly corresponds to TRBD1 (5 bases). There are 13 residues in the CDR3. The germline CDR1 and CDR2 sequences are SQVTM and ANQGSEA. Trimming stripped 7 bases from V and 5 bases from J, with 17 bases between. The DNA of the CDR3 is TGCAGCGGCTTACCAGGCCCAGGGACTGAAGCTTTCTTT. Its protein is CSGLPGPGTEAFF.

The chain joins TRBV20-1 to TRBJ1-5; 8 bases map to TRBD1. J lost 0 bases, V lost 6 bases, and 10 bases had no gene match. The CDR3 totals 16 residues. Germline loops: CDR1 DFQATT, CDR2 SNEGSKA (reference sequence). DNA of the CDR3: TGCAGTGCAAACGCAGGGGGCTTACATAGCAATCAGCCCCAGCATTTT. It codes for CSANAGGLHSNQPQHF.

This chain links TRBV29-1 with TRBJ2-7; a weak D match, TRBD2 (6 bases). Between the trimmed V and J ends, which lost 4 bases and 0 bases, there was a span of 19 bases. Germline-derived CDR1 and CDR2 are SQVTM and ANQGSEA. The CDR3 sequence is 16 residues long. The CDR3 DNA sequence: TGCAGCGTTGGGGACTGGCGGCAGGGCGACTCCTACGAGCAGTACTTC. Its protein is CSVGDWRQGDSYEQYF.

The CDR3 bases are TGCGCCAGCAGCCACCGGGGGACCGGAAACAATGAGCAGTTCTTC. It translates to CASSHRGTGNNEQFF. This sequence joins TRBV4-3 and TRBJ2-1, with D maybe TRBD2 (6 bases). The CDR3 spans 15 residues. Trimming shortened V by 3 bases and J by 5 bases, and 14 bases separated the two germline ends. The V gene's germline CDR1 is LGHNA and CDR2 YSLEER.

This clonotype has just a few counts. This chain connects TRBV15 to TRBJ2-4; D call uncertain. V was clipped by 1 base and J by 6 bases, with 10 bases between them. Looked up from germline, CDR1 is LNHNV and CDR2 is YYDKDF (reference sequence). The CDR3 sequence is 14 residues long. For the CDR3, the DNA is TGTGCCACCAGCAGAGTGAACGGCGGAAACATTCAGTACTTC. Its translation is CATSRVNGGNIQYF.

This clonotype was seen repeatedly, ten times or more. The chain employs TRBV29-1 and TRBJ1-2; D gene uncertain. The V and J ends lost 2 bases and 2 bases respectively, with 9 bases between them. The germline V gene has CDR1 SQVTM and CDR2 ANQGSEA. This CDR3 region has 13 residues. The CDR3 DNA sequence: TGCAGCGTTGAAAAGCGGGAGAACTATGGCTACACCTTC. Translated, it gives CSVEKRENYGYTF.

The rearrangement links TRBV4-3 to TRBJ2-5; TRBD2 might be the D (5 bases). V lost 4 bases to trimming and J lost 5 bases, with 20 bases between them. CDR3 length: 16 amino acids. In germline, CDR1 is LGHNA, CDR2 YSLEER. This chain's CDR3 is CASSLGREFLKETQYF. The CDR3 DNA is TGCGCCAGCAGCCTCGGTCGGGAATTCCTCAAGGAGACCCAGTACTTC.

This clonotype was found once. This could be a read error, since a much larger clone is one nucleotide away. CDR3 sequence: CASSQDPTGLGAQFF. CDR3 nucleotide sequence: TGCGCCAGCAGCCAAGATCCGACTGGATTGGGTGCGCAGTTCTTC. The chain carries TRBV4-3 and TRBJ2-1; unclear D gene. This CDR3 contains 15 residues. Germline lookup yields CDR1 LGHNA and CDR2 YSLEER. The V gene lost 0 bases and the J gene lost 12 bases, with 18 bases spanning the gap.

The sample holds a few counts of this clonotype. The chain joins TRBV4-3 to TRBJ1-6, with a tentative D call TRBD1 (5 bases). This CDR3 contains 16 residues. The V end lost 0 bases, the J end lost 2 bases, and 8 bases lay between the germline ends. From germline, CDR1 is LGHNA and CDR2 YSLEER. CDR3 loop: CASSQEGGTYNSPLHF. Here the CDR3 DNA reads TGCGCCAGCAGCCAAGAGGGGGGTACCTATAATTCACCCCTCCACTTT.

This clonotype was seen at least ten times. V usage is TRBV20-1 and J usage is TRBJ2-7, with 13 bases lining up with TRBD2. V lost 5 bases and J lost 0; bases outside the gene matches: 4. CDR1 is DFQATT, CDR2 SNEGSKA, per germline (reference sequence). The CDR3 covers 15 residues. For the CDR3, the DNA is TGCAGTGCTGACCGGACTAGCGGGAGCTCCTACGAGCAGTACTTC. Encoded protein: CSADRTSGSSYEQYF.

This clonotype was seen a few times. V usage is TRBV15 and J usage is TRBJ1-1; D is unclear. V lost 0 bases and J 6 bases, leaving 17 bases between the germline ends. CDR1 is LNHNV, CDR2 YYDKDF, per germline (reference sequence). The length of the CDR3 is 16 residues. The CDR3 DNA reads TGTGCCACCAGCAGAGAGGCAGGCTTGGTCACGGCTGAAGCTTTCTTT. Protein: CATSREAGLVTAEAFF.

This clonotype was seen many times. The chain carries TRBV12-3 or TRBV12-4 and TRBJ2-7, with D unresolved. V was clipped by 0 bases and J by 3 bases, with 12 bases between them. The CDR3 is made up of 15 amino acids. The CDR3 DNA reads as TGTGCCAGCAGTTTAGCGGGCCTGCCGATCTACGAGCAGTACTTC. Protein product: CASSLAGLPIYEQYF.

The V and J genes are TRBV18 and TRBJ1-2, with 9 bases lining up with TRBD1. Germline CDR1 KGHSH, CDR2 LQKENI. The V gene end was trimmed by 1 base and the J gene end by 5 bases; junction bases not matched to a gene: 5. The CDR3 runs 15 residues. This CDR3 reads CASSPRSGQGYGYTF. In DNA, the CDR3 is TGTGCCAGCTCACCACGTTCGGGACAGGGATATGGCTACACCTTC.

The sample holds a few counts of this clonotype. This chain joins TRBV5-6 and TRBJ2-1, with a possible D match to TRBD1 (6 bases). Germline V gene data show CDR1 as SGHDT and CDR2 as YYEEEE. The CDR3 consists of 15 residues. With 0 bases removed from V and 6 bases from J, the gap between germline ends came to 13 bases. The CDR3 region has the DNA TGTGCCAGCAGCTTGGTTTCAGGGGTGGGCAATGAGCAGTTCTTC. Its translation is CASSLVSGVGNEQFF.

In this sample, this clonotype turned up a few times. The chain is built from TRBV7-9 and TRBJ2-1; 7 bases are shared with TRBD2. This CDR3 spans 16 amino acids. The V segment lost 5 bases and the J segment 0 bases; nucleotides outside the gene matches: 7. The V gene's germline CDR1 is SEHNR and CDR2 FQNEAQ (reference sequence). The CDR3 region has the DNA TGTGCCAGCAGCCGTGGGGGGGGTAGCTCCTACAATGAGCAGTTCTTC. This sequence encodes CASSRGGGSSYNEQFF.

This clonotype was counted between two and nine times. This chain connects TRBV7-9 to TRBJ2-1; D gene ambiguous. The CDR3 is 14 residues long. CDR1 SEHNR and CDR2 FQNEAQ come from the germline V gene (reference sequence). V lost 0 bases to trimming and J lost 9 bases, with 12 bases between them. CDR3 DNA: TGTGCCAGCAGCTTAGCCCTCCATAAAGCTGAGCAGTTCTTC. Translated: CASSLALHKAEQFF.